This paragraph reports one TCR beta chain. Its antigen remains undetermined. No qualities accompany the bases; no much larger clone lies one base away. These data come from a study of T cell responses to AZD1222 COVID-19 vaccine (dated by TCRdb to the early 2020s). In terms of the full investigation: A total of about 240 trial participants underwent TCR sequencing, of whom nearly 210 received two doses of AZD1222 and 26 received two doses of the MenACWY control vaccine. Trial participants were enrolled by age into 18-55, 56-69 and 70-plus year subgroups, with about 150, 27 and 61 TCR-sequenced participants respectively.

What the authors observed across the whole study: Conclusions about previously exposed vaccinees are limited, since just 6 or 7 AZD1222 recipients were seropositive for SARS-CoV-2 at baseline. A significant rise in spike-specific TCR breadth and depth was observed after two AZD1222 doses relative to day 0 and relative to MenACWY recipients. Reportedly, almost half of the unique spike-specific TCRs recognized epitopes lying outside the regions that are mutated in the B.1.351 and B.1.1.7 variants. Participants were mostly white British, with more females than males. The authors suggested clonal diversity may have been underestimated. The 56-69-year group was small, and its depth increase did not reach significance, likely because of low power. The whole spike protein was spanned by vaccine-associated CD4 TCRs, and dominant responses were seen in regions 160-218 and 743-854. No day 14 peak-response samples were available, so repertoires were characterized only after the peak T cell response.

Trimming removed 5 bases from V and 7 bases from J, leaving 17 bases between the germline ends. Inclusive of the bounding cysteine and phenylalanine, the CDR3 is 14 residues long. Of all the DNA, just the CDR3 is kept, 42 bases in frame from base 1. According to the germline V gene (reference sequence), CDR1 reads LNHNV and CDR2 reads YYDKDF. The CDR3 regions of human TCRbeta chains were analyzed by immunosequencing. Regarding the original processing steps: Repertoire TCRs were checked for matches against a reference library of SARS-CoV-2-specific TCRs that had been generated using the MIRA antigen-specificity platform. Breadth was defined as the fraction of unique TCRs that were SARS-CoV-2-associated. Depth was defined as the fraction of total T cells that were SARS-CoV-2-associated. Using the MIRA data, every spike-specific TCR was mapped to the spike region that the TCR reacted to and assigned to either a CD4 or a CD8 class. Log10-transformed breadth and depth values were compared by one-way ANOVA with Sidak's multiple comparisons tests. TCRdb obtained this table from immuneACCESS and retained in-frame rearrangements with V and J assigned. These tables miss some clones; where compared with another copy, unresolved V genes account for less than half of the shortfall, and the remainder is unexplained. That table is the source of V, J and clone size, and D and trimming were worked out from the DNA. The sample table shows about 84,000 clones, and 70% to 90% are seen once. The ten biggest clones cover around a tenth of the sample.

In light of the paper, this sample's time point label describes: about 28 days (+/-7) after the second vaccine dose. AZD1222 recipients with second doses at about 4 weeks or about 12 weeks were pooled, because spike-specific TCR depth and breadth did not differ between schedules. The vaccinee samples were drawn from two UK trials, COV001 and COV002, one of which was a single-blind randomized controlled phase 2/3 trial testing AZD1222 (ChAdOx1 nCoV-19) in healthy adults. For TCRbeta chain sequencing, PBMC samples were collected from trial participants at day 0 and at day 28 after the second dose. This specimen consisted of peripheral blood, obtained 28 days after the second AZD1222 dose. The clonotype originates from an adult who received the AZD1222 COVID-19 vaccine. In this chain, TRBV15 is recombined with TRBJ1-2; too little of a D gene remains to name it. The CDR3 is CATSARPRSSGYTF. At the DNA level, the sequence is TGTGCCACCAGCGCCCGTCCTAGGTCTAGTGGCTACACCTTC.